This TCR beta chain was sequenced in a study of graft-versus-host responses after intestinal transplantation. Study background: Each recipient received a multivisceral, liver-intestinal, or isolated intestinal graft. After anti-thymocyte globulin induction, recipients took tacrolimus and steroids for around three years.

This clone is judged medium-sized (0.01 to 0.1%). CDR3 length equals 15 residues. Germline CDR1 reads KGHSH; CDR2 reads LQKENI. The V and J ends lost 5 bases and 4 bases, in that order; junction bases with no gene match: 6. Sorted cells were CFSE-low CD3+CD4+ or CD3+CD8+ proliferating responders. Method: immunoSEQ multiplex PCR; TCRdb's copy keeps in-frame clones and lacks some. The sample has some 11,000 clones, roughly a third seen once. Study outcomes and limitations: The recipient marrow held GvH clones, and some of them showed up first in ileum or blood.

The source of this sequence is a human patient who was an organ donor for intestinal transplantation. The source was alloreactive CD4+ T cells from a mixed lymphocyte reaction culture, collected before transplantation. Noted subset: CFSE-low proliferating T cells sorted from roughly 6-day pre-transplant mixed lymphocyte reaction (GvH or HvG direction). The chain employs TRBV18 and TRBJ1-3; 9 bases are shared with TRBD1. CDR3 sequence (DNA): TGTGCCAGCTCAACACAGGGGGCTAGAGGAAACACCATATATTTT. Its translation is CASSTQGARGNTIYF. Based on the CDR3 plus reference TRBV18 and TRBJ1-3, the full variable domain is NAGVMQNPRHLVRRRGQEARLRCSPMKGHSHVYWYRQLPEEGLKFMVYLQKENIIDESGMPKERFSAEFPKEGPSILRIQQVVRGDSAAYFCASSTQGARGNTIYFGEGSWLTVV.